The clone carrying this T cell receptor beta chain was observed many times. The CDR3 loop spans 21 amino acids. The V segment lost 3 bases and the J segment 3 bases; nucleotides outside the gene matches: 20. The data originate from a study of T cells in Graves' hyperthyroidism and ophthalmopathy. TCR beta CDR3 region amplification was performed from RNA transcripts. HTBI primers were employed in a first-round RT-PCR of the TCR CDR3. TCRdb analysed the multiplex PCR reads with MiXCR anew, one entry per CDR3 protein. The repertoire holds around 400,000 distinct CDR3 sequences, about 16% seen once, with approximately 19% in the top ten.

Source material: blood. The receptor comes from a woman aged 55-75 years with Graves' ophthalmopathy. V gene TRBV12-3 or TRBV12-4 combines with J gene TRBJ1-1; 12 bases match TRBD1. This chain's CDR3 is CASSFSRMLGQGAYKDTEAFF. CDR3 in DNA: TGTGCCAGCAGTTTTAGTCGGATGTTGGGACAGGGGGCTTATAAGGACACTGAAGCTTTCTTT.